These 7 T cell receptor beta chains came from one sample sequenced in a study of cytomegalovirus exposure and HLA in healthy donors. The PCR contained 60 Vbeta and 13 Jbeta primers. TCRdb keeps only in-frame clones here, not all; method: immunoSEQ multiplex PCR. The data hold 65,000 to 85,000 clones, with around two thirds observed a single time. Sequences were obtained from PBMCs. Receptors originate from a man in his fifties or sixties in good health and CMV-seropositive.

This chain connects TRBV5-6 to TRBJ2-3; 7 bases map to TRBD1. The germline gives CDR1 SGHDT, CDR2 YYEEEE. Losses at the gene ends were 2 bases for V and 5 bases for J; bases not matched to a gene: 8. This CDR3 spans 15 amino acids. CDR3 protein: CASSLAGTVGDTQYF. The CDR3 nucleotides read TGTGCCAGCAGCTTAGCCGGGACAGTCGGAGATACGCAGTATTTT. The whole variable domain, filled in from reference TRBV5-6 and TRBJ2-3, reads DAGVTQSPTHLIKTRGQQVTLRCSPKSGHDTVSWYQQALGQGPQFIFQYYEEEERQRGNFPDRFSGHQFPNYSSELNVNALLLGDSALYLCASSLAGTVGDTQYFGPGTRLTVL.

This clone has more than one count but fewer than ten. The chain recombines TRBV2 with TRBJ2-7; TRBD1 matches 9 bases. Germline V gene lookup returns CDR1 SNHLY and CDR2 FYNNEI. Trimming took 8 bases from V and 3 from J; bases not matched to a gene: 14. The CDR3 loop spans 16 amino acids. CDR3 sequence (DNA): TGTGCCAGCTACAGGGGGCAAATAACCTTCCACTACGAGCAGTACTTC. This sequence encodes CASYRGQITFHYEQYF.

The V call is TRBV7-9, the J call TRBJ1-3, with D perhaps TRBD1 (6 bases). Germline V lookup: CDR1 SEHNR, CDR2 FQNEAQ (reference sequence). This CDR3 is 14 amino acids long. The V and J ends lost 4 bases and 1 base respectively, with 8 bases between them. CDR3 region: CASSYRVSGNTIYF. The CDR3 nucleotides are TGTGCCAGCAGCTACAGGGTATCTGGAAACACCATATATTTT.

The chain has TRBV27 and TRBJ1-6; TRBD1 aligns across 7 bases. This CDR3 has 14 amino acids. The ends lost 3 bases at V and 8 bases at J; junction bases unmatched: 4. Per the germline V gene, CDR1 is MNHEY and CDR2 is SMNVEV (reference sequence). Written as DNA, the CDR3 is TGTGCCAGCAGTTTCGAGGGGGCGCATTCACCCCTCCACTTT. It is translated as CASSFEGAHSPLHF.

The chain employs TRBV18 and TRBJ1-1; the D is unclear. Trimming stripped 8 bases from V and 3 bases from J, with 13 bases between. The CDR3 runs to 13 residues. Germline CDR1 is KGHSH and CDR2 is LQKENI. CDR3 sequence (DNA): TGTGCCAGCCATGGACTGCAGTACACTGAAGCTTTCTTT. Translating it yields CASHGLQYTEAFF.

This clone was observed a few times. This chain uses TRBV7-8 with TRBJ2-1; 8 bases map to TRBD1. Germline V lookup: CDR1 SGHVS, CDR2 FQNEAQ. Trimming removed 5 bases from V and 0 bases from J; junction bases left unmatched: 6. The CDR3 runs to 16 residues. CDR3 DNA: TGTGCCAGCAGCCCGGGGACAGGTTCCTCCTACAATGAGCAGTTCTTC. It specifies CASSPGTGSSYNEQFF. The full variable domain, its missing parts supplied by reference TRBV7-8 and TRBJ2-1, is GAGVSQSPRYKVAKRGQDVALRCDPISGHVSLFWYQQALGQGPEFLTYFQNEAQLDKSGLPSDRFFAERPEGSVSTLKIQRTQQEDSAVYLCASSPGTGSSYNEQFFGPGTRLTVL.

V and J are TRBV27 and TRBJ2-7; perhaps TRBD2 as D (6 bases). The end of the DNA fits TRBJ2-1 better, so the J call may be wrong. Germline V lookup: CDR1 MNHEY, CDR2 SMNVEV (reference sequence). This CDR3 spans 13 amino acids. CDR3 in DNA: TGTGCCAGCAGTTTGTCCGGGACTTATGAGCAGTTCTTC. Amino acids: CASSLSGTYEQFF.